This T cell receptor beta chain came from a study of response to subunit inactivated influenza vaccine. Each CDR3 protein gets one entry after TCRdb re-called the RT-PCR reads with MiXCR. The sample lists 550,000 to 650,000 distinct CDR3 sequences, approximately 12% seen once, with roughly a tenth in the top ten. Trimming took off 1 base at V and 7 bases at J, with 8 bases between the two ends. The CDR3 totals 14 residues. This clonotype was found a few times. The source of this sequence is a man aged 45-60 years who received an inactivated influenza vaccine. The chain uses TRBV12-3 or TRBV12-4 and TRBJ1-6; perhaps TRBD1 as D (6 bases). The starting material was PBMCs from blood, obtained on the day of vaccination. CDR3 protein: CASSLGDKNSPLHF. The CDR3 nucleotides are TGTGCCAGCAGTTTAGGGGACAAGAATTCACCCCTCCACTTT.